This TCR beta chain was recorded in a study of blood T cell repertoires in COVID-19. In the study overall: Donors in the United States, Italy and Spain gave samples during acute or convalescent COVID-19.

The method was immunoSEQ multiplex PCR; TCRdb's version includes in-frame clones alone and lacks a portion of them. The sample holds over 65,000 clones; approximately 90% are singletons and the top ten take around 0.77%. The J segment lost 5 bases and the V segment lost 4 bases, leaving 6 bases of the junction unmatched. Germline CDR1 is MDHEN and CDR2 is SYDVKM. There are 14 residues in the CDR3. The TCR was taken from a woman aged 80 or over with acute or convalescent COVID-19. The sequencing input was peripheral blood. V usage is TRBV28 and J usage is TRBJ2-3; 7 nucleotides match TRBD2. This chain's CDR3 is CASSWGTNQDTQYF. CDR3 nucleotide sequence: TGTGCCAGCAGTTGGGGGACTAACCAAGATACGCAGTATTTT.